This T cell receptor beta chain was obtained from a study of cytomegalovirus exposure and HLA in healthy donors. Study findings and constraints: Later work found most CMV-associated TCR beta chains apparently HLA-restricted. Analysis was carried out at a later point, and it linked a missense DCLRE1C variant to TCR beta V- and J-gene trimming.

This CDR3 spans 14 amino acids. CDR1 is SGHRS, CDR2 YFSETQ, per germline. The V gene end was trimmed by 5 bases and the J gene end by 1 base; junction bases not matched to a gene: 5. With 60 Vbeta and 13 Jbeta primers, the PCR was carried out. Profiling relied on immunoSEQ multiplex PCR, and the TCRdb table lists in-frame clones only, not all of them. The repertoire holds 200,000 or so clones, with around 80% as singletons. As regards this clone: Its antigen is currently unknown.

This chain links TRBV5-1 with TRBJ2-5, with 7 bases lining up with TRBD1. Specimen: PBMCs. The origin of this receptor is a male donor in good health and CMV-seronegative. CDR3 residues: CASRLGTVQETQYF. The DNA of the CDR3 is TGCGCCAGCAGGCTCGGGACAGTCCAAGAGACCCAGTACTTC.